Listed here is a single T cell receptor beta chain. This entry is derived from a study of blood T cell repertoires in COVID-19. Study-wide background: Donors in the United States, Italy and Spain gave samples during acute or convalescent COVID-19. T cells, B-cell-depleted T cells, or PBMCs provided the cDNA or gDNA that served as material.

Methods used by the authors: By means of reference gene primer amplification, nucleated cell counts were estimated. Measured with immunoSEQ multiplex PCR; TCRdb has only the in-frame clones, and not every one. That table supplies the V and J calls and clone size; D and trimming were determined from the DNA. The sample shows nearly 200,000 clones, around 90% of them seen only once. Recruits, aged about 18 to 90 years, lived in 24 US areas. Germline V CDR1 and CDR2: SGHAT, FQNNGV. This CDR3 is 16 amino acids long. V was trimmed by 4 bases and J by 0 bases, leaving 16 bases between them. This receptor was taken from a woman between 18 and 29 years old who had recovered from COVID-19. The chain uses TRBV11-2 and TRBJ2-7, with D possibly TRBD1 on 5 matching bases. Sample: PBMCs or T cells enriched from blood (not recorded which). CDR3 sequence reads: CASSSGSTGGSYEQYF. The CDR3 region has the DNA TGTGCCAGCAGCTCAGGAAGCACAGGTGGCTCCTACGAGCAGTACTTC.